The 12 T cell receptor beta chains below come from one sample, sequenced in a study of blood T cell repertoires in COVID-19. Sequencing was performed with immunoSEQ multiplex PCR; in TCRdb, only in-frame clones are kept and a portion is missing. This table holds about 130,000 clones, approximately 84% found once. Sequenced input: peripheral blood. The receptors were gathered from a woman over 75 with acute or convalescent COVID-19.

This chain links TRBV5-8 with TRBJ2-1; 12 bases are a match to TRBD2. Germline values: CDR1 SGHTS, CDR2 YDEGEE. V lost 4 bases to trimming and J lost 6 bases; unmatched junction nucleotides: 8. The CDR3 contains 16 residues. In DNA, the CDR3 is TGTGCCAGCAGCAGGCGACTAGCGGGAGACTCCAATGAGCAGTTCTTC. The encoded protein is CASSRRLAGDSNEQFF.

J is TRBJ1-1 and V is TRBV5-1, with TRBD1 as a possible D gene (5 bases). The CDR3 is made up of 14 amino acids. V gave up 0 bases and J gave up 1 base, with 7 bases separating them. Germline CDR1 and CDR2: SGHRS and YFSETQ. The CDR3 is CASSLGTTNTEAFF. The CDR3 region has the DNA TGCGCCAGCAGCTTGGGGACAACGAACACTGAAGCTTTCTTT.

The genes are TRBV5-4 and TRBJ1-2, with D possibly TRBD1 on 6 matching bases. V was clipped by 4 bases and J by 8 bases, with 15 bases between them. The CDR3 spans 13 residues. Germline CDR1 and CDR2: SGHNT and YYREEE (reference sequence). The CDR3 sequence: CASSLDSRGGYTF. In DNA, the CDR3 is TGTGCCAGCAGCCTCGACTCCAGGGGAGGCTACACCTTC.

The chain carries TRBV15 and TRBJ1-4; no firm D call. This CDR3 is 17 amino acids long. Per the germline V gene, CDR1 is LNHNV and CDR2 is YYDKDF (reference sequence). With 3 bases removed from V and 0 bases from J, the gap between germline ends came to 14 bases. CDR3 sequence reads: CATSRERLVATNEKLFF. The DNA for the CDR3 is TGTGCCACCAGCAGGGAGAGGTTGGTGGCAACTAATGAAAAACTGTTTTTT.

The chain carries TRBV3-1 (or the pseudogene TRBV3-2) and TRBJ2-1; no definite D call. V lost 6 bases, J lost 3 bases, and 9 bases lay in between. The CDR3 loop spans 13 amino acids. Germline loops: CDR1 LGHDT, CDR2 YNNKEL (reference sequence). The CDR3 nucleotides read TGTGCCAGCAGTCAAAACTTCTACAATGAGCAGTTCTTC. Translated, it gives CASSQNFYNEQFF.

This clone was seen once. This sequence joins TRBV21-1 and TRBJ1-3; TRBD1 is the table's D call, not checked against the DNA. TRBV21-1 is a documented pseudogene. This CDR3 has 18 amino acids. The chain's CDR3 is CASSKKFRGPAGGNTIYF. CDR3 sequence (DNA): TGTGCCAGCAGCAAAAAGTTCAGGGGGCCCGCAGGTGGAAACACCATATATTTT.

The table lists this clone with a few counts. The chain uses TRBV6-2 or TRBV6-3 and TRBJ1-2, with 12 nucleotides matching TRBD1. Germline values: CDR1 MNHEY, CDR2 SVGEGT. Trimming removed 2 bases from V and 1 base from J; junction bases left unmatched: 8. This CDR3 comprises 18 residues. CDR3 DNA: TGTGCCAGCAGTTACGGATTGGGACAGGGGGCCTTTAACTATGGCTACACCTTC. This translates into CASSYGLGQGAFNYGYTF.

The rearrangement uses TRBV7-2 and TRBJ1-2; D is unclear. Trimming shortened V by 5 bases and J by 0 bases, and 4 bases separated the two germline ends. In germline, CDR1 is SGHTA, CDR2 FQGNSA. The CDR3 is made up of 12 amino acids. In nucleotides, the CDR3 is TGTGCCAGCAGCCCCTCTAACTATGGCTACACCTTC. Its protein is CASSPSNYGYTF.

This clone appeared a single time. This chain links TRBV27 with TRBJ2-2, with D perhaps TRBD2 (6 bases). Germline loops: CDR1 MNHEY, CDR2 SMNVEV (reference sequence). Trimming removed 3 bases at V and 4 bases at J, with 9 bases between. The CDR3 is made up of 14 amino acids. CDR3 sequence: CASSLGGITGELFF. CDR3 coding DNA: TGTGCCAGCAGTTTGGGGGGAATCACCGGGGAGCTGTTTTTT.

The count of this clone is one. This chain links TRBV2 with TRBJ1-4, with 10 bases aligning to TRBD1. The CDR3 covers 15 residues. CDR1 is SNHLY, CDR2 FYNNEI, per germline. J lost 6 bases, V lost 3 bases, and 4 bases had no gene match. DNA of the CDR3: TGTGCCAGCAGTGAGCATGGACAGGGGGATGAAAAACTGTTTTTT. Amino acids: CASSEHGQGDEKLFF.

The chain carries TRBV30 and TRBJ2-1, with TRBD2 as a possible D gene (7 bases). CDR3 length equals 17 residues. Germline assignment: CDR1 GTSNPN and CDR2 SVGIG (reference sequence). V was pared by 2 bases and J by 4 bases, with 21 bases between. CDR3 residues: CAWSPSDRRTRYNEQFF. For the CDR3, the DNA is TGTGCCTGGAGTCCTTCCGACAGGCGGACTAGATACAATGAGCAGTTCTTC.

V and J are TRBV7-2 and TRBJ1-2; D is undetermined. The germline V gene encodes CDR1 SGHTA and CDR2 FQGNSA. V gave up 2 bases and J gave up 10 bases, with 17 bases separating them. The CDR3 length is 14 residues. This chain's CDR3 is CASSLTDIIFHYTF. The DNA of the CDR3 is TGTGCCAGCAGCTTAACCGACATCATTTTCCACTACACCTTC.